These T cell receptor beta chains were read from a single sample in a study of post-analysis software for immune sequencing data. Using its own MiXCR run on the PCR reads, TCRdb lists one record per CDR3 protein. The table has approximately 460,000 distinct CDR3 sequences, around 40% seen once. Sequenced material: blood. Receptors were obtained from a girl aged 5-17 years with multiple sclerosis. Both conserved end residues are part of each CDR3. D genes are given only for firm matches. Size tells how often a clone was seen (once, few, many) or the class of an expanded clone, and some rows leave it out.

j_call d_call clone_size v_call cdr3_aa cdr3_nt
TRBJ1-2 . few TRBV20-1 CSARDRLRGSYTF TGCAGTGCGAGGGACCGCCTTAGGGGTAGCTACACCTTC
TRBJ2-1 TRBD2 . TRBV24-1 CATSDFLGGLAGGRGRNEQFF TGTGCCACCAGTGATTTTCTGGGCGGACTAGCGGGAGGGAGGGGTCGCAATGAGCAGTTCTTC
TRBJ2-1 TRBD2 few TRBV29-1 CSVVPSGTLEEQFF TGCAGCGTTGTCCCTAGCGGCACGCTGGAGGAGCAGTTCTTC
TRBJ2-1 TRBD2 few TRBV29-1 CSARRTSEDEQFF TGCAGCGCACGCCGGACTAGCGAGGATGAGCAGTTCTTC
TRBJ2-1 . few TRBV25-1 CASSLGGEGQPEQFF TGTGCCAGCAGCTTAGGGGGGGAGGGCCAACCTGAGCAGTTCTTC
TRBJ2-7 . few TRBV6-5 CASSPSRGDVPEQYF TGTGCCAGCAGTCCCTCTAGAGGGGACGTCCCAGAGCAGTACTTC
TRBJ2-2 . . TRBV25-1 CASSELGGSPGELFF TGTGCCAGCAGTGAATTGGGGGGATCCCCCGGGGAGCTGTTTTTT
TRBJ2-5 . . TRBV24-1 CATSPSRTVSYNEQYF TGTGCCACCAGCCCCTCCCGGACGGTTTCCTACAATGAGCAGTACTTC
TRBJ2-3 TRBD2 . TRBV2 CASNQAGVQDTQYF TGTGCCAGCAACCAAGCGGGGGTCCAAGATACGCAGTATTTT
TRBJ2-7 TRBD2 . TRBV29-1 CSFSGPFEDEQYF TGCAGCTTTAGCGGGCCTTTCGAAGACGAGCAGTACTTC
TRBJ2-1 . few TRBV4-1 CASSLLFEGSVQFF TGCGCCAGCAGCCTATTATTTGAGGGTAGTGTACAGTTCTTC
TRBJ1-2 TRBD1 . TRBV27 CASSLRGRSYGYTF TGTGCCAGCAGTTTGAGGGGGCGCAGCTATGGCTACACCTTC
TRBJ2-3 TRBD2 . TRBV5-1 CASSFGTSGSNTQYF TGCGCCAGCAGCTTCGGGACTAGCGGGAGTAATACGCAGTATTTT
TRBJ2-4 TRBD2 . TRBV6-1 CASSALAGAKGDIQYF TGTGCCAGCAGTGCACTAGCGGGAGCCAAAGGGGACATTCAGTACTTC
TRBJ2-1 TRBD1 . TRBV10-3 CAISGDRATNEQFF TGTGCCATCAGTGGGGACAGGGCGACCAATGAGCAGTTCTTC
TRBJ2-7 TRBD1 many TRBV12-3/TRBV12-4 CASSSGTASYEQYF TGTGCCAGCAGTTCCGGGACAGCGTCCTACGAGCAGTACTTC
TRBJ1-5 TRBD1 . TRBV27 CASSRRDRGQPQHF TGTGCCAGCAGTCGCCGGGACAGGGGCCAGCCCCAGCATTTT
TRBJ2-3 TRBD2 . TRBV6-4 CASSDSREGLDTQYF TGTGCCAGCAGTGACTCGCGGGAGGGTCTGGATACGCAGTATTTT
TRBJ1-4 . . TRBV7-2 CASSVGVTATNEKLFF TGTGCCAGCAGCGTCGGCGTGACAGCAACTAATGAAAAACTGTTTTTT
TRBJ1-6 TRBD1 . TRBV7-9 CASSDRTGGFADSPLHF TGTGCCAGCAGCGATAGGACAGGGGGTTTCGCGGATTCACCCCTCCACTTT
TRBJ2-1 . few TRBV7-2 CASSSIPSYNEQFF TGTGCCAGCAGCTCGATACCCTCCTACAATGAGCAGTTCTTC
TRBJ2-7 TRBD2 . TRBV20-1 CSARDGTRNWSSYEQYF TGCAGTGCTAGAGATGGGACTAGAAATTGGAGCTCCTACGAGCAGTACTTC
TRBJ2-7 TRBD2 . TRBV20-1 CSARELAGSYEQYF TGCAGTGCTAGAGAGCTAGCGGGATCCTACGAGCAGTACTTC
TRBJ2-7 . . TRBV21-1 CASSKENASAYSYEQYF TGTGCCAGCAGCAAAGAAAATGCTAGCGCCTACTCCTACGAGCAGTACTTC
TRBJ2-1 . . TRBV5-1 CASRGAIDNEQFF TGCGCCAGCAGGGGGGCTATTGACAATGAGCAGTTCTTC
TRBJ1-1 TRBD1 . TRBV20-1 CSSRGGMNTEAFF TGCAGTTCCAGGGGGGGGATGAACACTGAAGCTTTCTTT
TRBJ2-2 . . TRBV7-2 CASSLGRVGELFF TGTGCCAGCAGCTTAGGGAGGGTCGGGGAGCTGTTTTTT
TRBJ2-7 . . TRBV21-1 CASSKEAAGGSGRGNSYEQYF TGTGCCAGCAGCAAAGAAGCGGCGGGGGGTAGCGGGAGAGGAAACTCCTACGAGCAGTACTTC
TRBJ2-7 . once TRBV5-1 CASSLRIAPSYEQYF TGCGCCAGCAGCTTGAGGATAGCGCCCTCCTACGAGCAGTACTTC
TRBJ1-2 . few TRBV29-1 CSVDTSRSYGYTF TGCAGCGTTGATACTTCCAGGTCCTATGGCTACACCTTC
TRBJ2-7 TRBD2 . TRBV9 CASSPSGTSTTEQYF TGTGCCAGCAGCCCTTCGGGGACTAGTACTACCGAGCAGTACTTC
TRBJ2-2 . . TRBV25-1 CASSGDATGELFF TGTGCCAGCAGTGGCGACGCTACCGGGGAGCTGTTTTTT
TRBJ2-7 TRBD2 few TRBV7-3 CASSLGGESSYEQYF TGTGCCAGCAGCTTGGGAGGGGAGAGCTCCTACGAGCAGTACTTC
TRBJ2-7 . . TRBV4-2 CASSRTPPVGHHYEQYF TGTGCCAGCAGCCGGACTCCCCCGGTGGGACACCATTACGAGCAGTACTTC
TRBJ1-4 TRBD1 . TRBV10-3 CAIGSGTVNEKLFF TGTGCCATCGGCTCCGGGACAGTTAATGAAAAACTGTTTTTT
TRBJ2-3 TRBD2 few TRBV15 CATSRDPPLAGELTDTQYF TGTGCCACCAGCAGAGATCCCCCACTAGCGGGAGAGTTAACAGATACGCAGTATTTT
TRBJ2-5 TRBD1 few TRBV7-9 CASSLGTTGVYQETQYF TGTGCCAGCAGCTTAGGGACGACAGGGGTATACCAAGAGACCCAGTACTTC
TRBJ1-2 TRBD1 few TRBV29-1 CSVDTGVRYGYTF TGCAGCGTTGACACAGGGGTGCGCTATGGCTACACCTTC
TRBJ2-7 TRBD1 . TRBV7-2 CASSSSRQGAYEQYF TGTGCCAGCAGCTCATCCAGACAGGGGGCCTACGAGCAGTACTTC
TRBJ2-2 . few TRBV29-1 CSVGTNTNTGELFF TGCAGCGTTGGGACTAATACGAACACCGGGGAGCTGTTTTTT
TRBJ2-5 . . TRBV6-1 CASRKRGAHPEQYF TGTGCCAGCAGGAAACGGGGGGCACACCCGGAGCAGTACTTC
TRBJ2-5 . . TRBV28 CASSKWGTQYF TGTGCCAGCAGTAAATGGGGGACCCAGTACTTC
TRBJ2-1 TRBD2 few TRBV20-1 CSAIPSGKGNEQFF TGCAGTGCTATCCCTAGCGGGAAGGGTAATGAGCAGTTCTTC
TRBJ2-5 TRBD1 . TRBV7-9 CASSFKGAETQYF TGTGCCAGCAGCTTTAAGGGGGCCGAGACCCAGTACTTC
TRBJ2-7 . many TRBV12-3/TRBV12-4 CASSLLGSYEQYF TGTGCCAGCAGTTTACTAGGTTCCTACGAGCAGTACTTC
TRBJ2-1 TRBD1 . TRBV5-6 CASSLDRGDVGNEQFF TGTGCCAGCAGCCTGGACAGGGGGGATGTGGGGAATGAGCAGTTCTTC
TRBJ2-7 . few TRBV12-3/TRBV12-4 CASSPRVQVYEQYF TGTGCCAGCAGTCCCCGCGTACAGGTCTACGAGCAGTACTTC
TRBJ2-4 . once TRBV7-8 CASSARDQLAKNIQYF TGTGCCAGCAGCGCCAGGGATCAGCTAGCTAAAAACATTCAGTACTTC
TRBJ1-4 . . TRBV14 CASSQGRPAPTNEKLFF TGTGCCAGCAGCCAAGGCAGACCGGCACCAACTAATGAAAAACTGTTTTTT
TRBJ2-7 TRBD1 few TRBV27 CASRKTGVLVYEQYF TGTGCCAGCAGAAAAACAGGGGTTTTAGTGTACGAGCAGTACTTC